This T cell receptor beta chain was recorded in a study of T cell repertoires in cytomegalovirus infection. Study context: Indicated by public TCR beta signatures were CMV infection and matching HLA type. General study findings and limits: Carriage of CMV together with the relevant HLA was identifiable through cumulative public TCR beta family frequency. CMV-specific HLA-C-restricted TCR beta clonotypes dominated the ex vivo response.

TCRdb reanalysed the reads using MiXCR and keeps one entry per CDR3 protein. The table shows 150,000 to 200,000 distinct CDR3 sequences, with roughly a fifth occurring only once. This clonotype was counted between two and nine times. Its antigen is unidentified. Specimen: PBMCs. This clonotype was obtained from a human donor in good health (CMV status not recorded). Some clones in this sample may be carry-over from other donors' samples.

The DNA for the CDR3 is TGTGCCAGCGCAAGGGAAAGCAATCAGCCCCAGCATTTT. It encodes CASARESNQPQHF. This chain joins TRBV12-3 or TRBV12-4 and TRBJ1-5; D not certain. V was shortened by 8 bases and J by 1 base, with 9 bases between the two germline ends. There are 13 residues in the CDR3.